There are many counts of the clone carrying this T cell receptor (beta chain). Its target is unknown. CDR3 length equals 14 residues. Germline CDR1 is KGHDR and CDR2 is SFDVKD. V lost 7 bases and J 6 bases, leaving 14 bases between the germline ends. MiXCR, run by TCRdb on the 5' RACE reads, gives a single entry per CDR3 protein. The data show around 310,000 distinct CDR3 sequences, 4% seen once. The data stem from a study of T cells after yellow fever vaccination. Study conclusions and caveats: Some clonotypes were seen in both the CD4 and the CD8 compartments. These made up a small share and likely arose from convergent recombination.

The source material was PBMCs, sampled 5 days after the yellow fever booster vaccination. The receptor was isolated from a man between 18 and 29 years old who received the YFV17D yellow fever vaccine. The chain uses TRBV24-1 and TRBJ2-2; D remains unclear. CDR3 sequence: CATRSARQAGELFF. The CDR3 coding sequence is TGTGCCACCAGATCGGCTAGGCAGGCCGGGGAGCTGTTTTTT.